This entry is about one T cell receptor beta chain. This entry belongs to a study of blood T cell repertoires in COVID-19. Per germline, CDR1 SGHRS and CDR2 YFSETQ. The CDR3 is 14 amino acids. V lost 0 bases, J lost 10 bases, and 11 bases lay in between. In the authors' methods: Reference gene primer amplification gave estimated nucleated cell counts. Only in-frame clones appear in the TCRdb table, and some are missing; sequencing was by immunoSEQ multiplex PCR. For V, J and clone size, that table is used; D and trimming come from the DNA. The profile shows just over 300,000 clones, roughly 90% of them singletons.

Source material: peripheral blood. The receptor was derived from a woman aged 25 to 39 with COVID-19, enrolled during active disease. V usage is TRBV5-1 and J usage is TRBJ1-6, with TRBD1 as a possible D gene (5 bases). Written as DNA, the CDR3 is TGCGCCAGCAGCTTGGCCGAGTGGGGCTCACCCCTCCACTTT. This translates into CASSLAEWGSPLHF.